This T cell receptor beta chain was identified in a study of human T cells and chemical hapten exposure. Study overall: An area of 2 cm by less than 2.5 cm on upper inner arm skin received 2% DPC for sensitization.

TCRdb fed the RACE reads into MiXCR, producing one record per CDR3 protein. The sample lists about 84,000 distinct CDR3 sequences; about a tenth were seen once. This clonotype was seen more than once but under ten times. The sample's time point: patch test 3, about 24 weeks after DPC sensitization. Treatment meaning: therapeutic diphenylcyclopropenone sensitization with weekly scalp DPC. The source material was whole blood, sampled in connection with sensitization to the hapten diphenylcyclopropenone (DPC). The clonotype comes from a woman between 45 and 65 years old with alopecia areata. Some clones in this sample may be carry-over from other donors' samples.

DNA for the CDR3: TGCAGCGTTAAGTCGGGACAGGGAGAGACCCAGTACTTC. Translated: CSVKSGQGETQYF. This chain uses TRBV29-1 with TRBJ2-5; TRBD1 aligns across 9 bases. Unmatched junction bases numbered 5, after V lost 5 bases and J lost 4 bases. CDR1 SQVTM and CDR2 ANQGSEA come from the germline V gene. This CDR3 is built from 13 residues.